Each of the 9 T cell receptor beta chains below was sequenced from the same sample in a study of cytomegalovirus exposure and HLA in healthy donors. PCR amplification relied on 60 Vbeta primers (plus 13 Jbeta primers). The data were produced by immunoSEQ multiplex PCR, yet TCRdb's version contains in-frame clones alone and is incomplete. The top ten clones hold less than 2% of a sample with about 150,000 clones, less than 90% of them seen once. The specimen sequenced was PBMCs. The receptors here all came from a man aged 35-49 years in good health and CMV-seronegative.

This clone was counted between two and nine times. CDR3 DNA sequence: TGTGCCAGCAGTTTAGGAGCTAATGAAAAACTGTTTTTT. Protein product: CASSLGANEKLFF. The J gene is TRBJ1-4, the V gene TRBV28; the D is unclear. The germline V gene encodes CDR1 MDHEN and CDR2 SYDVKM. The CDR3 contains 13 residues. Trimming left V 2 bases short and J 3 bases short, with 4 bases between.

The rearrangement links TRBV6-5 to TRBJ1-3; 10 nucleotides align to TRBD1. The CDR3 consists of 15 residues. With V trimmed by 2 bases and J by 4 bases, 2 bases remained unmatched. Looked up from germline, CDR1 is MNHEY and CDR2 is SVGAGI. The CDR3 DNA is TGTGCCAGCAGTTACGGGACAGGGGTCGGAAACACCATATATTTT. It translates to CASSYGTGVGNTIYF.

V usage is TRBV4-1 and J usage is TRBJ2-5; no clear D. Per germline, CDR1 MGHRA and CDR2 YSYEKL. CDR3 size: 14 residues. V lost 1 base and J 1 base, leaving 7 bases between the germline ends. The CDR3 bases are TGCGCCAGCAGCCAAGGGCCATCCCAAGAGACCCAGTACTTC. Translating it yields CASSQGPSQETQYF.

As for this clone: The junction does not match germline at one end; this may be a read error. This sequence joins TRBV7-7 and TRBJ2-5, with 8 bases aligning to TRBD2. Germline assignment: CDR1 SSHAT and CDR2 FNYEAQ (reference sequence). The CDR3 runs to 15 residues. The CDR3 loop is CASSLVGRARETQYF. CDR3 nucleotides: TGTGCTAGCAGCTTAGTCGGGAGGGCCCGGGAGACCCAGTACTTC. The complete variable domain, with remaining parts taken from reference TRBV7-7 and TRBJ2-5, reads GAGVSQSPRYKVTKRGQDVTLRCDPISSHATLYWYQQALGQGPEFLTYFNYEAQPDKSGLPSDRFSAERPEGSISTLTIQRTEQRDSAMYRCASSLVGRARETQYFGPGTRLLVL.

This chain connects TRBV7-9 to TRBJ2-3; TRBD2 agrees at 9 bases. Germline-derived CDR1 and CDR2 are SEHNR and FQNEAQ (reference sequence). The CDR3 spans 15 residues. V shed 4 bases, J shed 2 bases, and the junction held 4 bases outside the gene matches. CDR3 nucleotide sequence: TGTGCCAGCAGCTCTAGCGGGGAGAACACAGATACGCAGTATTTT. Its protein product is CASSSSGENTDTQYF.

The rearrangement uses TRBV19 and TRBJ2-7; 8 bases match TRBD1. After removal of 6 bases from V and 2 bases from J, the junction contained 15 bases not matched to a gene. Germline assignment: CDR1 LNHDA and CDR2 SQIVND (reference sequence). The CDR3 has 17 amino acids. CDR3 coding DNA: TGTGCCAGTAGCTACTGGGGCTTGGACAGGGCCACCTACGAGCAGTACTTC. This codes for CASSYWGLDRATYEQYF. Full variable domain (rest looked up from reference TRBV19 and TRBJ2-7): DGGITQSPKYLFRKEGQNVTLSCEQNLNHDAMYWYRQDPGQGLRLIYYSQIVNDFQKGDIAEGYSVSREKKESFPLTVTSAQKNPTAFYLCASSYWGLDRATYEQYFGPGTRLTVT.

This chain joins TRBV9 and TRBJ2-1; 8 positions match TRBD2. The CDR3 loop spans 17 amino acids. Trimming removed 0 bases from V and 1 base from J; junction bases left unmatched: 6. Looked up from germline, CDR1 is SGDLS and CDR2 is YYNGEE. As DNA, the CDR3 is TGTGCCAGCAGCGTAGCCGGTAGCGGGATTTCCTACAATGAGCAGTTCTTC. This encodes CASSVAGSGISYNEQFF.

The chain couples TRBV29-1 to TRBJ1-1; D possibly corresponds to TRBD1 (6 bases). The CDR3 runs 12 residues. Germline loops: CDR1 SQVTM, CDR2 ANQGSEA. V dropped 4 bases and J dropped 6 bases, with 12 bases sitting between them. Here the CDR3 reads CSVVGGAPEAFF. Here the CDR3 DNA reads TGCAGCGTTGTTGGGGGGGCTCCTGAAGCTTTCTTT.

This clone is medium-sized within its sample. The gene calls are TRBV11-2 and TRBJ2-7; 11 bases are shared with TRBD2. The CDR3 has 19 amino acids. The germline V gene has CDR1 SGHAT and CDR2 FQNNGV. V trimming: 0 bases; J trimming: 2 bases; junction bases outside the gene matches: 12. The DNA for the CDR3 is TGTGCCAGCAGCTTAGATCCCCTAGCGGGAGGTGGGTTACCCTACGAGCAGTACTTC. It encodes CASSLDPLAGGGLPYEQYF. The full variable domain, with the rest looked up from reference TRBV11-2 and TRBJ2-7, is EAGVAQSPRYKIIEKRQSVAFWCNPISGHATLYWYQQILGQGPKLLIQFQNNGVVDDSQLPKDRFSAERLKGVDSTLKIQPAKLEDSAVYLCASSLDPLAGGGLPYEQYFGPGTRLTVT.